Described below is a single T cell receptor beta chain sequence and its context. Antigen unknown. Losses at the gene ends were 1 base for V and 13 bases for J; bases not matched to a gene: 6. The CDR3 runs to 13 residues. The germline gives CDR1 SGHTA, CDR2 FQGNSA. These data belong to a study of cytomegalovirus exposure and HLA in healthy donors. Study results and limitations: Being productive about 90% or about 30% of the time was typical of most TCR beta V segments in an earlier analysis. TCR beta sequences reportedly predicted most subjects' HLA-A and HLA-B alleles accurately. In vitro data verified a few CMV-associated chains as specific for CMV antigens.

PCR was performed using 60 Vbeta and 13 Jbeta primers. Sequenced by immunoSEQ multiplex PCR; TCRdb stores in-frame clones only, minus some. Recorded for this sample: approximately 120,000 clones. Sequenced input: PBMCs. This clonotype originated in a woman aged 60-75 years in good health and CMV-seronegative. This chain links TRBV7-2 with TRBJ2-1; 8 positions agree with TRBD2. The CDR3 nucleotides read TGTGCCAGCAGCTTAGTAGGACTAGCCGAACAGTTCTTC. Its protein is CASSLVGLAEQFF.